This TCR beta chain was sequenced during a study of T cell responses to AZD1222 COVID-19 vaccine. There are 15 residues in the CDR3. V shed 4 bases, J shed 0 bases, and the junction held 6 bases outside the gene matches. Germline V gives CDR1 SGHRS, CDR2 YFSETQ. The data were produced by immunoSEQ multiplex PCR, yet TCRdb's version contains in-frame clones alone and is incomplete. Here the sample spans some 150,000 clones, more than 85% being singletons. The TCR sequence derives from an adult who received the AZD1222 COVID-19 vaccine. Specimen: peripheral blood, collected 28 days after the second AZD1222 dose. The chain has TRBV5-1 and TRBJ1-1; 7 nucleotides align to TRBD1. CDR3 sequence reads: CASSQTGTVNTEAFF. Written as DNA, the CDR3 is TGCGCCAGCAGCCAGACAGGGACCGTGAACACTGAAGCTTTCTTT.